This is a list of T cell receptor beta chains from one sample in a study of T cells in Graves' hyperthyroidism and ophthalmopathy. Via MiXCR, TCRdb re-called the multiplex PCR reads, giving one row per CDR3 protein. This sample has about 300,000 distinct CDR3 sequences, with roughly 19% found just once. What was sequenced was blood. The receptors were gathered from a man aged 50-59 years with Graves' ophthalmopathy. The CDR3 runs from the conserved cysteine through the conserved F or W. The D gene is left open where the match is weak. Part of the rows lack a size; the others show once, few, many or a class for expanded clones.

d_call | clone_size | j_call | v_call | cdr3_nt | cdr3_aa
TRBD1 | many | TRBJ1-2 | TRBV11-2 | TGTGCCAGCAGCTTGCACCTTTCTTCAGGGGGCGATGGCTACACCTTC | CASSLHLSSGGDGYTF
TRBD2 | - | TRBJ2-7 | TRBV5-4 | TGTGCCAGCAGTGCTAACGGGAGGGATGTGCAGTACTTC | CASSANGRDVQYF
TRBD2 | - | TRBJ2-1 | TRBV20-1 | TGCAGTGCTTCTCCGGGACTAGCGGGAGATGAGCAGTTCTTC | CSASPGLAGDEQFF
- | - | TRBJ2-2 | TRBV4-2 | TGTGCCAGCAGCCCGCGGGGTTCAAGTACCGGGGAGCTGTTTTTT | CASSPRGSSTGELFF
TRBD1 | few | TRBJ2-7 | TRBV6-2/TRBV6-3 | TGTGCCAGCAGGAGGCTCTTCGGGGACAGGGCGCGAAACGAGCAGTACTTC | CASRRLFGDRARNEQYF
TRBD2 | many | TRBJ2-5 | TRBV2 | TGTGCCACCGTACTAGCGGGAGGGGAAGAGACCCAGTACTTC | CATVLAGGEETQYF
- | many | TRBJ2-3 | TRBV29-1 | TGCAGCGTTTTAGGAGCAGGGGGCACAGATACGCAGTATTTT | CSVLGAGGTDTQYF
TRBD1 | - | TRBJ1-1 | TRBV7-6 | TGTGCCAGCAGCTTAGCGAGGGGGCGGGCTTTCTTT | CASSLARGRAFF
TRBD2 | - | TRBJ2-5 | TRBV24-1 | TGTGCCACCAGTGACTCGGGACTAGCGGGACAAGAGACCCAGTACTTC | CATSDSGLAGQETQYF
- | many | TRBJ1-1 | TRBV20-1 | TGCAGTGCTAGTCACCACGGGACGAGGACTGAAGCTTTCTTT | CSASHHGTRTEAFF
TRBD2 | many | TRBJ2-1 | TRBV7-3 | TGTGCCAGCAGTCAAAACGACCTAGCGGACTACAATGAGCAGTTCTTC | CASSQNDLADYNEQFF
TRBD1 | few | TRBJ1-1 | TRBV20-1 | TGCAGTGCTTTGATGAGACAGGGGACTTTTGAAGCTTTCTTT | CSALMRQGTFEAFF
- | - | TRBJ1-2 | TRBV9 | TGTGCCAGCAGCTCCGGGATGGTGATTCGTGGCTACACCTTC | CASSSGMVIRGYTF
- | - | TRBJ1-2 | TRBV25-1 | TGTGCCAGCAGTGAATCTCACCAGGGGAAAGGCTACACCTTC | CASSESHQGKGYTF
- | many | TRBJ1-1 | TRBV12-3/TRBV12-4 | TGTGCCAGCAGCCGGGGAGGGAACACTGAAGCTTTCTTT | CASSRGGNTEAFF
- | - | TRBJ1-1 | TRBV5-5 | TGTGCCAGCAGCCAGGTCGAGGGTCGGGAAGCTTTCTTT | CASSQVEGREAFF
- | - | TRBJ2-2 | TRBV6-5 | TGTGCCAGCAGTTTCCCCAGCAGGGTTAACACCGGGGAGCTGTTTTTT | CASSFPSRVNTGELFF
- | - | TRBJ2-3 | TRBV4-1 | TGCGCCAGCAGCCAAGAAGACCGAGAAACAGATACGCAGTATTTT | CASSQEDRETDTQYF
- | many | TRBJ2-1 | TRBV10-3 | TGTGCCATCACCCGGAACGACAATGAGCAGTTCTTC | CAITRNDNEQFF
- | - | TRBJ2-1 | TRBV12-3/TRBV12-4 | TGTGCCAGCAGTGCTTCCAGCGGGCTCTACATTGAGCAGTTCTTC | CASSASSGLYIEQFF
- | many | TRBJ2-5 | TRBV20-1 | TGCAGTGCTAGAGCTCAGACTAGTAGAGGAGGGACCCAGTACTTC | CSARAQTSRGGTQYF
TRBD2 | - | TRBJ2-7 | TRBV6-1 | TGTGCCAGCAGTCGGACTAGCGGGTACGAGCAGTACTTC | CASSRTSGYEQYF
TRBD2 | - | TRBJ2-5 | TRBV20-1 | TGCAGTGCTAGGGGCCTTGGTAGCGGGTTTAAAGAGACCCAGTACTTC | CSARGLGSGFKETQYF
- | - | TRBJ2-5 | TRBV20-1 | TGCAGTGCTACCTCGGAGGGCGGGGAGACCCAGTACTTC | CSATSEGGETQYF
TRBD2 | - | TRBJ2-7 | TRBV11-2 | TGTGCCAGCAGCTTATTAGGGGCCGGGACTAGTGACGAGCAGTACTTC | CASSLLGAGTSDEQYF
- | many | TRBJ2-7 | TRBV2 | TGTGCCATCAGGAGCTCCTACGAGCAGTACTTC | CAIRSSYEQYF
TRBD2 | - | TRBJ2-5 | TRBV6-1 | TGTGCCAGTAGCCCCGGGACTAGCGCGATGGAGACCCAGTACTTC | CASSPGTSAMETQYF
TRBD1 | - | TRBJ1-5 | TRBV20-1 | TGCAGTGCCCCGACGGGGACAGGGTCAGGGAATCAGCCCCAGCATTTT | CSAPTGTGSGNQPQHF
- | few | TRBJ1-2 | TRBV28 | TGTGCCAGCAGTTTTGGCAGGGAAAGGGGCTACACCTTC | CASSFGRERGYTF
TRBD1 | once | TRBJ1-1 | TRBV6-1 | TGTGCCATCAGTGGGGGGACAGGGGCCAAATTGAACACTGAAGCTTTCTTT | CAISGGTGAKLNTEAFF
TRBD2 | - | TRBJ2-7 | TRBV28 | TGTGCCAGCAACCAGACCGGGACTAGCAGGAGTGAGCAGTACTTC | CASNQTGTSRSEQYF
- | few | TRBJ2-6 | TRBV7-9 | TGTGCCAGCAGCCGCCGTCAGACCTCTGGGGCCAACGTCCTGACTTTC | CASSRRQTSGANVLTF
TRBD1 | many | TRBJ1-1 | TRBV3-1 | TGTGCCAGCAGCCGGGGAGGGGGCAACACTGAAGCTTTCTTT | CASSRGGGNTEAFF